The rows below give T cell receptor beta chains drawn from one sample of a study of beta chain features in type 1 diabetes. This table comes from immunoSEQ multiplex PCR, and its TCRdb copy is limited to in-frame clones, with some not included. The data contain around 710,000 clones, 12% of them seen just once; the ten biggest clones take up more than 0.095%. The sample taken for sequencing was naive CD4+ T cells from blood. The source is a man aged 30 to 45 with type 1 diabetes. CDR3s include the opening cysteine and the closing phenylalanine or tryptophan. The D gene is left open where the match is weak. Clone size appears in some rows only: once, few, many, or a class for an expanded clone.

V: TRBV6-1
size: once
J: TRBJ2-3
D: NA
CDR3: CASSERGVGGGRDTQYF
DNA: TGTGCCAGCAGTGAAAGGGGGGTAGGCGGGGGCAGAGATACGCAGTATTTT

V: TRBV4-1
size: NA
J: TRBJ2-7
D: NA
CDR3: CASSQVVTGLYEQYF
DNA: TGCGCCAGCAGCCAAGTTGTCACAGGCCTTTACGAGCAGTACTTC

V: TRBV7-2
size: NA
J: TRBJ2-5
D: TRBD1
CDR3: CASSPDRDRGRETQYF
DNA: TGTGCCAGCAGCCCCGACCGGGACAGGGGGAGAGAGACCCAGTACTTC

V: TRBV10-3
size: few
J: TRBJ2-1
D: NA
CDR3: CAISESRGGAFGEQFF
DNA: TGTGCCATCAGTGAGTCGAGAGGGGGGGCCTTTGGTGAGCAGTTCTTC

V: TRBV25-1
size: NA
J: TRBJ2-3
D: NA
CDR3: CASSEKVVPNTDTQYF
DNA: TGTGCCAGCAGTGAAAAGGTGGTTCCAAACACAGATACGCAGTATTTT

V: TRBV2
size: NA
J: TRBJ1-6
D: TRBD1
CDR3: CASSEDRETPLHF
DNA: TGTGCCAGCAGTGAGGACAGGGAGACACCCCTCCACTTT

V: TRBV4-3
size: NA
J: TRBJ2-7
D: NA
CDR3: CASSQDRQVSYEQYF
DNA: TGCGCCAGCAGCCAAGATCGTCAGGTCTCCTACGAGCAGTACTTC

V: TRBV28
size: NA
J: TRBJ2-7
D: TRBD1
CDR3: CASSPPDRENSYEQYF
DNA: TGTGCCAGCAGTCCTCCGGACAGGGAAAACTCCTACGAGCAGTACTTC

V: TRBV7-2
size: few
J: TRBJ2-2
D: NA
CDR3: CASSLDSGVTGELFF
DNA: TGTGCCAGCAGCTTAGATAGCGGAGTTACCGGGGAGCTGTTTTTT

V: TRBV2
size: few
J: TRBJ2-1
D: NA
CDR3: CASSELESSYNEQFF
DNA: TGTGCCAGCAGTGAATTAGAGAGCTCCTACAATGAGCAGTTCTTC

V: TRBV7-2
size: few
J: TRBJ2-1
D: TRBD2
CDR3: CASSPGLAGGPYNEQFF
DNA: TGTGCCAGCAGCCCTGGACTAGCGGGGGGCCCCTACAATGAGCAGTTCTTC

V: TRBV4-3
size: few
J: TRBJ2-5
D: NA
CDR3: CASSQELRRIETQYF
DNA: TGCGCCAGCAGCCAAGAACTTCGCAGAATAGAGACCCAGTACTTC

V: TRBV14
size: NA
J: TRBJ2-5
D: NA
CDR3: CASSVGRETQYF
DNA: TGTGCCAGCAGCGTAGGGCGAGAGACCCAGTACTTC

V: TRBV5-1
size: once
J: TRBJ2-7
D: TRBD1
CDR3: CASSSTGGSYEQYF
DNA: TGCGCCAGCAGCTCGACAGGGGGCAGCTACGAGCAGTACTTC

V: TRBV7-2
size: NA
J: TRBJ2-3
D: NA
CDR3: CASSQSPGTSTDTQYF
DNA: TGTGCCAGCAGCCAATCGCCAGGAACTAGCACAGATACGCAGTATTTT

V: TRBV5-1
size: few
J: TRBJ2-3
D: NA
CDR3: CASSLGSPRETQYF
DNA: TGCGCCAGCAGCTTGGGATCCCCACGAGAAACGCAGTATTTT

V: TRBV19
size: few
J: TRBJ2-1
D: NA
CDR3: CASSSGGAYNEQFF
DNA: TGTGCCAGTAGTAGCGGAGGGGCTTACAATGAGCAGTTCTTC

V: TRBV7-2
size: NA
J: TRBJ2-7
D: TRBD1
CDR3: CASSVVGGPFYEQYF
DNA: TGTGCCAGCAGCGTAGTAGGGGGCCCTTTTTACGAGCAGTACTTC

V: TRBV14
size: NA
J: TRBJ1-2
D: TRBD1
CDR3: CASSQWTGGGYTF
DNA: TGTGCCAGCAGCCAATGGACAGGAGGAGGCTACACCTTC

V: TRBV7-2
size: few
J: TRBJ2-5
D: NA
CDR3: CASSLGADSRETQYF
DNA: TGTGCCAGCAGCTTAGGCGCGGACTCGAGAGAGACCCAGTACTTC

V: TRBV9
size: few
J: TRBJ1-5
D: NA
CDR3: CASSKSPNQPQHF
DNA: TGTGCCAGCAGTAAATCCCCCAATCAGCCCCAGCATTTT

V: TRBV7-2
size: few
J: TRBJ2-3
D: TRBD2
CDR3: CASSLGLAGPSTDTQYF
DNA: TGTGCCAGCAGCTTGGGACTAGCGGGGCCAAGCACAGATACGCAGTATTTT

V: TRBV14
size: NA
J: TRBJ2-5
D: TRBD1
CDR3: CASSLPGTGTETQYF
DNA: TGTGCCAGCAGCCTTCCCGGGACAGGGACAGAGACCCAGTACTTC

V: TRBV27
size: NA
J: TRBJ2-3
D: NA
CDR3: CASSFGAPDTQYF
DNA: TGTGCCAGCAGTTTCGGTGCCCCAGATACGCAGTATTTT

V: TRBV19
size: few
J: TRBJ2-1
D: TRBD1
CDR3: CASSTRTGGNEQFF
DNA: TGTGCCAGTAGTACCCGGACAGGGGGGAATGAGCAGTTCTTC

V: TRBV28
size: NA
J: TRBJ1-5
D: TRBD1
CDR3: CASSFGPTGAFNQPQHF
DNA: TGTGCCAGCAGTTTTGGGCCAACAGGGGCTTTTAATCAGCCCCAGCATTTT

V: TRBV14
size: few
J: TRBJ2-1
D: NA
CDR3: CASSQGWVSSVAGRNEQFF
DNA: TGTGCCAGCAGCCAAGGGTGGGTCTCTAGCGTGGCCGGAAGGAATGAGCAGTTCTTC

V: TRBV11-3
size: few
J: TRBJ2-2
D: NA
CDR3: CASSRPGPGELFF
DNA: TGTGCCAGCAGCCGACCGGGTCCCGGGGAGCTGTTTTTT

V: TRBV9
size: NA
J: TRBJ2-3
D: NA
CDR3: CASTQGTVSTDTQYF
DNA: TGTGCCAGCACCCAGGGGACGGTTAGCACAGATACGCAGTATTTT

V: TRBV14
size: few
J: TRBJ1-6
D: NA
CDR3: CASSHRRSDNSPLHF
DNA: TGTGCCAGCAGCCATCGAAGGAGCGATAATTCACCCCTCCACTTT

V: TRBV4-1
size: few
J: TRBJ2-4
D: NA
CDR3: CASSQEERVVGKNIQYF
DNA: TGCGCCAGCAGCCAAGAGGAGCGGGTTGTTGGCAAAAACATTCAGTACTTC

V: TRBV19
size: few
J: TRBJ1-5
D: NA
CDR3: CASSIITGRSNQPQHF
DNA: TGTGCCAGTAGTATTATCACAGGGCGCAGTAATCAGCCCCAGCATTTT

V: TRBV7-2
size: NA
J: TRBJ2-7
D: TRBD1
CDR3: CASSLARNRGLYEQYF
DNA: TGTGCCAGCAGCTTAGCGCGGAACAGGGGGCTTTACGAGCAGTACTTC

V: TRBV19
size: NA
J: TRBJ2-5
D: NA
CDR3: CASSIKAGQQAQYF
DNA: TGTGCCAGTAGTATTAAGGCGGGCCAGCAGGCCCAGTACTTC

V: TRBV4-2
size: few
J: TRBJ2-3
D: TRBD2
CDR3: CASSPGTSFGTDTQYF
DNA: TGTGCCAGCAGCCCTGGGACTAGTTTTGGCACAGATACGCAGTATTTT

V: TRBV9
size: few
J: TRBJ2-3
D: NA
CDR3: CASSVVATTDTQYF
DNA: TGTGCCAGCAGCGTAGTAGCTACCACAGATACGCAGTATTTT

V: TRBV11-1
size: NA
J: TRBJ1-2
D: TRBD1
CDR3: CASSFDSGGASGYTF
DNA: TGTGCCAGCAGCTTCGATTCAGGGGGCGCCTCTGGCTACACCTTC

V: TRBV6-5
size: NA
J: TRBJ2-5
D: NA
CDR3: CASSQQGGAAQYF
DNA: TGTGCCAGCAGTCAACAGGGAGGGGCGGCCCAGTACTTC

V: TRBV9
size: NA
J: TRBJ2-5
D: NA
CDR3: CASSPGRLETQYF
DNA: TGTGCCAGCAGCCCGGGGCGTCTGGAGACCCAGTACTTC

V: TRBV6-4
size: NA
J: TRBJ1-5
D: NA
CDR3: CASSDVEDSISNQPQHF
DNA: TGTGCCAGCAGTGATGTTGAGGACAGTATTAGCAATCAGCCCCAGCATTTT

V: TRBV7-9
size: few
J: TRBJ1-3
D: NA
CDR3: CASSEGVRSGNTIYF
DNA: TGTGCCAGCAGTGAGGGCGTCCGCTCTGGAAACACCATATATTTT

V: TRBV6-6
size: NA
J: TRBJ1-6
D: NA
CDR3: CASSYSKARGNSPLHF
DNA: TGTGCCAGCAGTTACTCGAAGGCGAGAGGTAATTCACCCCTCCACTTT

V: TRBV6-5
size: NA
J: TRBJ1-6
D: NA
CDR3: CASRTQGYNSPLHF
DNA: TGTGCCAGCAGGACGCAGGGATATAATTCACCCCTCCACTTT

V: TRBV11-2
size: NA
J: TRBJ1-2
D: NA
CDR3: CASSLALRTAAYGYTF
DNA: TGTGCCAGCAGCTTAGCTTTAAGGACAGCAGCCTATGGCTACACCTTC

V: TRBV7-3
size: few
J: TRBJ2-7
D: TRBD1
CDR3: CASSLGQGEREQYF
DNA: TGTGCCAGCAGCCTGGGACAGGGGGAGAGGGAGCAGTACTTC

V: TRBV2
size: NA
J: TRBJ1-4
D: NA
CDR3: CASSPRERVEKLFF
DNA: TGTGCCAGCAGTCCTCGAGAACGAGTCGAAAAACTGTTTTTT

V: TRBV7-9
size: NA
J: TRBJ1-2
D: TRBD1
CDR3: CASNEQGADYGYTF
DNA: TGTGCCAGCAACGAACAGGGGGCCGACTATGGCTACACCTTC

V: TRBV7-9
size: few
J: TRBJ2-7
D: TRBD1
CDR3: CASSWTGGPRSSYEQYF
DNA: TGTGCCAGCAGCTGGACAGGGGGCCCACGTTCGTCCTACGAGCAGTACTTC

V: TRBV11-3
size: NA
J: TRBJ1-1
D: TRBD1
CDR3: CASSTGPGTGALFEAFF
DNA: TGTGCCAGCAGCACGGGTCCCGGGACAGGAGCACTTTTTGAAGCTTTCTTT

V: TRBV9
size: few
J: TRBJ2-7
D: TRBD2
CDR3: CASSGERGASHEQYF
DNA: TGTGCCAGCAGCGGAGAGCGGGGGGCCTCCCACGAGCAGTACTTC

V: TRBV6-6
size: few
J: TRBJ2-2
D: TRBD2
CDR3: CASKQLAGGDTGELFF
DNA: TGTGCCAGCAAGCAGCTAGCGGGGGGAGACACCGGGGAGCTGTTTTTT

V: TRBV6-5
size: few
J: TRBJ2-7
D: NA
CDR3: CASSGTYEQYF
DNA: TGTGCCAGCAGTGGAACCTACGAGCAGTACTTC

V: TRBV10-3
size: few
J: TRBJ1-5
D: TRBD1
CDR3: CAISVDRGDNQPQHF
DNA: TGTGCCATCAGTGTGGACAGGGGCGACAATCAGCCCCAGCATTTT

V: TRBV2
size: NA
J: TRBJ2-1
D: TRBD2
CDR3: CASSDGGGNLQFF
DNA: TGTGCCAGCAGTGACGGCGGGGGGAATCTACAGTTCTTC